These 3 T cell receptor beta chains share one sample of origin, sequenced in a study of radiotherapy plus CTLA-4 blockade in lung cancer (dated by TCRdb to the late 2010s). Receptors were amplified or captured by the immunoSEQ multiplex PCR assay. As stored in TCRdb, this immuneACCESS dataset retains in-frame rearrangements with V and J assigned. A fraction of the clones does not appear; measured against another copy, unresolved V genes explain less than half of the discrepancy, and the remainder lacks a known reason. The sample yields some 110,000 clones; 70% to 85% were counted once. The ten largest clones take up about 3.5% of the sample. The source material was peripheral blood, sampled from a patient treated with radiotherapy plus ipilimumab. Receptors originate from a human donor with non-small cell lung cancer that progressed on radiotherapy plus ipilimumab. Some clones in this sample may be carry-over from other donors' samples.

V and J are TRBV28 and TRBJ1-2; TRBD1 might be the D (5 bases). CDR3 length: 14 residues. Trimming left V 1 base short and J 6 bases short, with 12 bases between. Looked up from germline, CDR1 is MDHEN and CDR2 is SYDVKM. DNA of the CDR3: TGTGCCAGCAGTTTATCAGGGCTGGGGGATGGCTACACCTTC. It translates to CASSLSGLGDGYTF.

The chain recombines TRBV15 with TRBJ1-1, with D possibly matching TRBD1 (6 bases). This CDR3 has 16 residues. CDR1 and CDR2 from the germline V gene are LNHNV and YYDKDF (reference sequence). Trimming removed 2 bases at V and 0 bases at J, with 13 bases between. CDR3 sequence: CATSRPNRELNTEAFF. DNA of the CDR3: TGTGCCACCAGCAGACCTAACAGGGAGTTGAACACTGAAGCTTTCTTT.

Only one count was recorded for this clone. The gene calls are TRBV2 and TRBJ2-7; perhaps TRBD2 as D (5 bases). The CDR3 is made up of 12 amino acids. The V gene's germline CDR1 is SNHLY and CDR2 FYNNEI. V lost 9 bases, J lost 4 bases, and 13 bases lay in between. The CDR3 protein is CASCGGSYEQYF. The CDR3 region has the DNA TGTGCCAGTTGTGGAGGTTCTTACGAGCAGTACTTC.